This TCR beta chain derives from a study of CD8+CD57+ T cells in acquired aplastic anemia. Sequenced patients had shown CD8+CD57+ cell expansion by flow cytometry. The germline CDR1 and CDR2 sequences are SGHDT and YYEEEE. V shed 0 bases and J shed 7 bases, with 13 bases lying between them. This CDR3 comprises 14 residues. Using genomic DNA as the template, TCR beta VDJ and CDR3 profiling was carried out. TCRdb fed the reads into MiXCR, producing one record per CDR3 protein. The sample consists of approximately 190,000 distinct CDR3 sequences, under 55% of them appearing once. V is TRBV5-6 and J is TRBJ2-5; D possibly corresponds to TRBD1 (5 bases). Sequencing was carried out using sorted CD4+, CD8+, or CD8+CD57+ T cells (not recorded which) from PBMCs. This sequence was found in a human donor with aplastic anemia. CDR3: CASSLEMFRGTQYF. Here the CDR3 DNA reads TGTGCCAGCAGCTTGGAGATGTTTAGGGGGACCCAGTACTTC.